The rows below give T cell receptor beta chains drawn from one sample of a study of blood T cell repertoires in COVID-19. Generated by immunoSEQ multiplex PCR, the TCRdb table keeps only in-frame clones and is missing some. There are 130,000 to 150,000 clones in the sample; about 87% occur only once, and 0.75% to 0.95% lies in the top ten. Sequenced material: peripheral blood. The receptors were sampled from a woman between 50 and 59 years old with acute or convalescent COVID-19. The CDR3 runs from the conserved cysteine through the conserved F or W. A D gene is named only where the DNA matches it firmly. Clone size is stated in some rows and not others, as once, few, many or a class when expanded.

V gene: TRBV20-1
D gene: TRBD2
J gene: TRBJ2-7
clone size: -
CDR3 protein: CSASGAGATPYEQYF
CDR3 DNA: TGCAGTGCTAGTGGAGCGGGGGCGACCCCCTACGAGCAGTACTTC

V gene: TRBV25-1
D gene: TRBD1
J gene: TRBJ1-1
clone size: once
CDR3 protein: CASVITGGPTEAFF
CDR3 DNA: TGTGCCAGCGTAATCACAGGGGGCCCGACTGAAGCTTTCTTT

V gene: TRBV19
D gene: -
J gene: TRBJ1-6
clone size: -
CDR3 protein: CASSTQRDGNSPLHF
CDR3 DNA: TGTGCCAGTAGTACCCAGCGGGACGGAAATTCACCCCTCCACTTT

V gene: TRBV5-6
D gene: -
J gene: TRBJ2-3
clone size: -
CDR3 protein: CASSLGASDTDTQYF
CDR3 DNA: TGTGCCAGCAGCTTGGGGGCCTCCGACACAGATACGCAGTATTTT

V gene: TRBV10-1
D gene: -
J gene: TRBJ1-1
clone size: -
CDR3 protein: CASSEYTANTEAFF
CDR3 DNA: TGCGCCAGCAGTGAGTATACAGCGAACACTGAAGCTTTCTTT

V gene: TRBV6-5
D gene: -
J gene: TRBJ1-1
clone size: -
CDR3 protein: CASRDNRVPEAFF
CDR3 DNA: TGTGCCAGCAGGGATAACAGGGTCCCTGAAGCTTTCTTT

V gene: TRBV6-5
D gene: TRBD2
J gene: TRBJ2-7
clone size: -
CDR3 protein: CASGGTSHYEQYF
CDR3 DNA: TGTGCCAGCGGGGGGACTAGCCACTACGAGCAGTACTTC

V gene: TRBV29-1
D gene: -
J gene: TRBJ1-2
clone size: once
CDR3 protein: CSVAGGEGYTF
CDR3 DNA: TGCAGCGTTGCTGGGGGGGAAGGCTACACCTTC

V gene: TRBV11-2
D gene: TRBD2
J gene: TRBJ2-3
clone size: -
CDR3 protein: CASSFLTSGGTDTQYF
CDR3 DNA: TGTGCCAGCAGCTTCCTAACTAGCGGGGGAACAGATACGCAGTATTTT

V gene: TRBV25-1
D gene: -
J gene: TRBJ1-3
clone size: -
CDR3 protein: CASSGRRFGNTIYF
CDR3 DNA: TGTGCCAGCAGTGGTCGCAGATTTGGAAACACCATATATTTT

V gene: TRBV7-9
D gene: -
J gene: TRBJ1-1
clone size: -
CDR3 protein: CASSLLAGDLNTEAFF
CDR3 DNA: TGTGCCAGCAGCCTCCTTGCCGGGGATTTGAACACTGAAGCTTTCTTT

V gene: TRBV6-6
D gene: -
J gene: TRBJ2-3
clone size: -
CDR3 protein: CASRSGDTDTQYF
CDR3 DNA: TGTGCCAGCAGGTCTGGAGACACAGATACGCAGTATTTT

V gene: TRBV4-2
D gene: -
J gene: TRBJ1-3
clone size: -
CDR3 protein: CASSQDRQGQGNTIYF
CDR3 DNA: TGTGCCAGCAGCCAAGATCGCCAGGGGCAGGGAAACACCATATATTTT

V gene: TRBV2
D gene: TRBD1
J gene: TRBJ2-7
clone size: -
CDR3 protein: CASTRPTTGDTGEQYF
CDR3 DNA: TGTGCCAGCACCCGCCCGACGACAGGGGATACCGGGGAGCAGTACTTC

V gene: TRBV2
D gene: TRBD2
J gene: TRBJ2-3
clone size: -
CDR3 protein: CASRELLAGGPGRSADTQYF
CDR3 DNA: TGTGCCAGCAGAGAACTACTAGCGGGAGGGCCCGGAAGGAGTGCAGATACGCAGTATTTT

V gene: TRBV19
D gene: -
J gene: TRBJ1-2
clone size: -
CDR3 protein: CASSTLANYGYTF
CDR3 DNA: TGTGCCAGTAGTACGTTAGCTAACTATGGCTACACCTTC

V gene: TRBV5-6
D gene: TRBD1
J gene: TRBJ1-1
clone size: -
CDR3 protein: CASTYGRQGLNTEAFF
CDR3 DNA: TGTGCCAGCACCTACGGCCGACAGGGCCTGAACACTGAAGCTTTCTTT

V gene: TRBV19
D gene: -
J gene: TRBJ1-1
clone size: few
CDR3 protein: CASRLGTQGIGTEAFF
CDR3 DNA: TGTGCCAGTCGCTTAGGGACACAAGGAATAGGCACTGAAGCTTTCTTT

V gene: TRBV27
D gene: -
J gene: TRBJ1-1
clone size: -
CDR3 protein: CASSLRGLNTEAFF
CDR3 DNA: TGTGCCAGCAGTTTACGGGGTTTGAACACTGAAGCTTTCTTT

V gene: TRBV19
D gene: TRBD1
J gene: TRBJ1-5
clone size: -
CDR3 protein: CASSGDRGQPQHF
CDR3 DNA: TGTGCCAGTAGTGGGGACAGGGGTCAGCCCCAGCATTTT

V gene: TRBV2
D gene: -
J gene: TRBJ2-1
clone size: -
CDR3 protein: CASSDLAGGAYEQFF
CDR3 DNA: TGTGCCAGCAGTGACCTAGCAGGAGGGGCCTATGAGCAGTTCTTC

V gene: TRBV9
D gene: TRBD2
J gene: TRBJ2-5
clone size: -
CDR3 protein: CASSVGVAGGPETQYF
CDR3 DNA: TGTGCCAGCAGCGTAGGAGTAGCGGGGGGGCCGGAGACCCAGTACTTC

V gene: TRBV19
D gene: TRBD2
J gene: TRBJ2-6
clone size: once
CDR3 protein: CASSGRGTGANVLTF
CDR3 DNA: TGTGCCAGTAGCGGGAGGGGCACAGGGGCCAACGTCCTGACTTTC

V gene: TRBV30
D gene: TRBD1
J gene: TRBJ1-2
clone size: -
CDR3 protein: CAWSAGTGKGYTF
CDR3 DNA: TGTGCCTGGAGCGCCGGGACAGGGAAAGGCTACACCTTC

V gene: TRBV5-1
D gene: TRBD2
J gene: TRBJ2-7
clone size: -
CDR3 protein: CASSRDYQSSYEQYF
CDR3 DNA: TGCGCCAGCAGCCGGGACTACCAAAGCTCCTACGAGCAGTACTTC

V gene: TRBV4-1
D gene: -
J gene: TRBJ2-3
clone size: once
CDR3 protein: CASSRPPAVSTDTQYF
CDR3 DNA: TGCGCCAGCAGCCGACCTCCCGCGGTTAGCACAGATACGCAGTATTTT

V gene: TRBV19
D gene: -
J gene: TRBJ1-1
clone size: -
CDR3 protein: CASVWEGTEAFF
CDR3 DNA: TGTGCCAGTGTTTGGGAGGGCACTGAAGCTTTCTTT

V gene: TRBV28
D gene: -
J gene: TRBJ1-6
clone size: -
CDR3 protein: CASNPPGLGSPLHF
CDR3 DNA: TGTGCCAGTAACCCCCCAGGGTTAGGGTCACCCCTCCACTTT

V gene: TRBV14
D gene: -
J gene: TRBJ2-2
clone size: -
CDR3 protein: CASSQRYGLLNTGELFF
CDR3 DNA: TGTGCCAGCAGTCAGAGGTATGGACTCCTGAACACCGGGGAGCTGTTTTTT

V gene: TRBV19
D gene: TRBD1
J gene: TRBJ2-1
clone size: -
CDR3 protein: CASRNRGYNEQFF
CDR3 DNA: TGTGCCAGTAGAAACAGGGGATACAATGAGCAGTTCTTC

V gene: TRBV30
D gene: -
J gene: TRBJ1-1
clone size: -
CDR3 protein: CAWSTGLDTEAFF
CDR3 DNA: TGTGCCTGGAGTACAGGGTTGGACACTGAAGCTTTCTTT

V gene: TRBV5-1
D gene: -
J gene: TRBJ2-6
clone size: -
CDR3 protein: CASKSSSGANVLTF
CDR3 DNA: TGCGCCAGCAAGAGTAGCTCTGGGGCCAACGTCCTGACTTTC

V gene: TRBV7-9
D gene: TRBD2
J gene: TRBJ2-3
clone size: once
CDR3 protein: CASSKTGLAGFADTQYF
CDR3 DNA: TGTGCCAGCAGCAAAACTGGACTAGCGGGGTTCGCTGATACGCAGTATTTT

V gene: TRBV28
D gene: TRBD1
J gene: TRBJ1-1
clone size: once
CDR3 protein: CASSLPLGGVTEAFF
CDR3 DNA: TGTGCCAGCAGCCTCCCCCTAGGGGGCGTCACTGAAGCTTTCTTT

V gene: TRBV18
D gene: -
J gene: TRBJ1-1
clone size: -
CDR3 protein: CASSPREVDTEAFF
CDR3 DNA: TGTGCCAGCTCTCCCAGGGAGGTAGACACTGAAGCTTTCTTT

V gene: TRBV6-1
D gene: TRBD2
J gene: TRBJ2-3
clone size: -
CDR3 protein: CASSERRGDTDTQYF
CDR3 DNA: TGTGCCAGCAGTGAGCGGCGGGGGGACACAGATACGCAGTATTTT